These 26 T cell receptor beta chains share one sample of origin, sequenced in a study of T cell changes during pregnancy in multiple sclerosis. Sequencing used immunoSEQ multiplex PCR; TCRdb keeps in-frame clones, though not all of them. This sample carries about 41,000 clones, roughly 87% of them seen once, and the ten largest clones take approximately 0.59%. The sample here was CD4+ T cells from peripheral blood mononuclear cells, taken in the first trimester of pregnancy. These receptors were taken from a female donor with multiple sclerosis, enrolled in a pregnancy study.

The chain is built from TRBV4-1 and TRBJ2-5, with 9 bases matching TRBD2. This CDR3 has 15 amino acids. The germline CDR1 and CDR2 sequences are MGHRA and YSYEKL. With 2 bases clipped from V and 4 bases from J, the junction kept 5 bases outside the gene matches. In nucleotides, the CDR3 is TGCGCCAGCAGCCAACCCAAAGCGGGAGGAGAGACCCAGTACTTC. It specifies CASSQPKAGGETQYF.

The chain links TRBV4-1 to TRBJ2-3; 7 bases match TRBD1. In germline, CDR1 is MGHRA, CDR2 YSYEKL. This CDR3 is 17 amino acids long. V dropped 3 bases and J dropped 5; count of bases not matched to a gene: 14. CDR3 amino acids: CASSHPPSGTVKDTQYF. The CDR3 nucleotides read TGCGCCAGCAGCCACCCCCCCTCTGGGACAGTAAAAGATACGCAGTATTTT.

In this sample, this clone turned up once. The rearrangement uses TRBV18 and TRBJ1-1, with D perhaps matching TRBD1 (6 bases). Trimming left V 6 bases short and J 0 bases short, with 11 bases between. From germline, CDR1 is KGHSH and CDR2 LQKENI. The CDR3 spans 14 residues. CDR3 sequence reads: CASSPGGLNTEAFF. CDR3 in DNA: TGTGCCAGCTCTCCTGGGGGCTTGAACACTGAAGCTTTCTTT.

Details on this clone: One end of the junction varies from germline; a read error may be responsible. J is TRBJ2-1 and V is TRBV11-1, with 9 bases fitting TRBD2. The CDR3 sequence is 15 residues long. In germline, CDR1 is SGHAT, CDR2 FQDESV (reference sequence). The CDR3 protein is CASSLAGAGVDEQFF. DNA of the CDR3: TGTGCCAGCAGTTTAGCGGGAGCGGGTGTCGATGAGCAGTTCTTC.

The genes are TRBV4-2 and TRBJ2-7; 7 nucleotides line up with TRBD1. The V and J ends lost 1 base and 8 bases, in that order; junction bases with no gene match: 8. From germline, CDR1 is LGHNA and CDR2 YNFKEQ. The CDR3 totals 14 residues. CDR3 nucleotides: TGTGCCAGCAGCCAAGGTCATCCACAGGGGCAGCAGTACTTC. The encoded protein is CASSQGHPQGQQYF.

The chain joins TRBV28 to TRBJ1-5, with 7 nucleotides matching TRBD1. J gave up 9 bases and V 6 bases, and 11 bases lay outside the gene matches. The CDR3 spans 14 residues. Per the germline V gene, CDR1 is MDHEN and CDR2 is SYDVKM. CDR3 bases: TGTGCCAGCAGCCTGGACAGGTCAGGCGTGCCCCAGCATTTT. This gives the protein CASSLDRSGVPQHF.

The rearrangement uses TRBV5-1 and TRBJ2-5, with 8 bases aligning to TRBD2. The CDR3 sequence is 14 residues long. V dropped 0 bases and J dropped 4; count of bases not matched to a gene: 2. The germline CDR1 and CDR2 sequences are SGHRS and YFSETQ. In DNA, the CDR3 is TGCGCCAGCAGCTTGGCTAGCGGGCGAGAGACCCAGTACTTC. Its protein is CASSLASGRETQYF.

This chain uses TRBV4-1 with TRBJ2-1; the match to TRBD2 covers 9 bases. The CDR3 totals 19 residues. The trim removed 4 bases at V and 2 bases at J, leaving 15 bases unmatched. CDR1 MGHRA and CDR2 YSYEKL come from the germline V gene. CDR3 residues: CASSLRASGIVGAYNEQFF. Here the CDR3 DNA reads TGCGCCAGCAGCCTTCGCGCTAGCGGGATTGTCGGCGCCTACAATGAGCAGTTCTTC.

The rearrangement uses TRBV4-1 and TRBJ2-7; D perhaps matches TRBD1 (5 bases). Germline V gene sequence: CDR1 MGHRA, CDR2 YSYEKL. The CDR3 spans 17 residues. Trimming cost V 0 bases and J 3 bases, with 18 bases left between them. The CDR3 sequence is CASSQDHLGAAYYEQYF. Written as DNA, the CDR3 is TGCGCCAGCAGCCAAGACCATTTAGGGGCAGCGTACTACGAGCAGTACTTC.

The J gene is TRBJ2-2, the V gene TRBV6-5; D uncertain. Germline CDR1 is MNHEY and CDR2 is SVGAGI. Trimming took 1 base from V and 6 from J, leaving 3 bases between them. The CDR3 runs to 12 residues. CDR3 in DNA: TGTGCCAGCAGTTACTTCGCCGGGGAGCTGTTTTTT. This sequence encodes CASSYFAGELFF.

V is TRBV7-2 and J is TRBJ2-5, with D perhaps matching TRBD2 (5 bases). Per the germline V gene, CDR1 is SGHTA and CDR2 is FQGNSA. The CDR3 spans 16 residues. V was clipped by 4 bases and J by 0 bases, with 15 bases between them. In DNA, the CDR3 is TGTGCCAGCAGCTCGGGATTGGGCAGGTACCAAGAGACCCAGTACTTC. Protein: CASSSGLGRYQETQYF.

The CDR3 DNA is TGCAGCGTTCATCAGGGGGCTAACACTGAAGCTTTCTTT. Encoded protein: CSVHQGANTEAFF. The chain recombines TRBV29-1 with TRBJ1-1; 8 bases line up with TRBD1. Trimming removed 5 bases from V and 2 bases from J; junction bases left unmatched: 4. This CDR3 has 13 residues. Germline V gives CDR1 SQVTM, CDR2 ANQGSEA.

This rearrangement joins TRBV28 to TRBJ2-5, with 9 bases matching TRBD2. Losses at the gene ends were 2 bases for V and 5 bases for J; bases not matched to a gene: 18. Germline values: CDR1 MDHEN, CDR2 SYDVKM. The CDR3 totals 19 residues. The DNA for the CDR3 is TGTGCCAGCAGTTTAGGGGGGCAGAAGGGTAGCGGGAGATATGAGACCCAGTACTTC. Translating gives CASSLGGQKGSGRYETQYF.

The chain uses TRBV19 and TRBJ1-5, with 9 bases fitting TRBD1. The CDR3 covers 15 residues. The V gene's germline CDR1 is LNHDA and CDR2 SQIVND (reference sequence). With V trimmed by 7 bases and J by 1 base, 5 bases remained unmatched. The DNA for the CDR3 is TGTGCCAGTAAGACAGGGGGTCGGAGCAATCAGCCCCAGCATTTT. Amino acid sequence: CASKTGGRSNQPQHF.

This clone has a single count. This chain uses TRBV25-1 with TRBJ1-2; the D gene is possibly TRBD1 (6 bases). Trimming took 4 bases from V and 4 from J, leaving 10 bases between them. CDR1 is MGHDK and CDR2 is SYGVNS in the germline V gene. CDR3 size: 13 residues. The CDR3 is CASSGTGLYGYTF. DNA of the CDR3: TGTGCCAGCAGTGGCACAGGGCTCTATGGCTACACCTTC.

The V and J genes are TRBV11-2 and TRBJ2-1; 11 nucleotides align to TRBD2. V dropped 6 bases and J dropped 3; count of bases not matched to a gene: 4. The germline V gene encodes CDR1 SGHAT and CDR2 FQNNGV. This CDR3 contains 15 residues. The DNA of the CDR3 is TGTGCCAGCAGGGCCGGGACTAGCGGCTACAATGAGCAGTTCTTC. Amino acid sequence: CASRAGTSGYNEQFF.

J is TRBJ1-1 and V is TRBV7-3; TRBD1 matches 7 bases. This CDR3 comprises 14 residues. Germline-derived CDR1 and CDR2 are SGHTA and FQGTGA. The trim removed 5 bases at V and 1 base at J, leaving 4 bases unmatched. The CDR3 bases are TGTGCCAGCAGCCGTGGACAGGCGAACACTGAAGCTTTCTTT. This codes for CASSRGQANTEAFF.

This clone has a handful of counts. The CDR3 here is CASTLHMNTEAFF. As DNA, the CDR3 is TGTGCCAGCACCCTTCACATGAACACTGAAGCTTTCTTT. The V and J genes are TRBV28 and TRBJ1-1; D unclear. Trimming removed 7 bases from V and 0 bases from J, with 9 bases in between. The CDR3 is 13 residues long. Germline CDR1 reads MDHEN; CDR2 reads SYDVKM.

The J gene is TRBJ2-7, the V gene TRBV5-6, with D possibly TRBD2 on 6 matching bases. V lost 0 bases, J lost 3 bases, and 13 bases lay in between. Looked up from germline, CDR1 is SGHDT and CDR2 is YYEEEE. The CDR3 is 15 amino acids. CDR3: CASSLGSLGLYEQYF. The CDR3 DNA reads as TGTGCCAGCAGCTTGGGATCTTTGGGACTCTACGAGCAGTACTTC.

The chain recombines TRBV18 with TRBJ2-4; 12 nucleotides match TRBD1. After removal of 1 base from V and 2 bases from J, the junction contained 6 bases not matched to a gene. Germline V CDR1 and CDR2: KGHSH, LQKENI. The length of the CDR3 is 18 residues. The CDR3 DNA sequence: TGTGCCAGCTCACCACTCGGGACAGGGGGCGAATCCAAAAACATTCAGTACTTC. This codes for CASSPLGTGGESKNIQYF.

This chain uses TRBV2 with TRBJ2-7; D ambiguous. Germline V gene lookup returns CDR1 SNHLY and CDR2 FYNNEI. V lost 4 bases and J 6 bases, leaving 13 bases between the germline ends. CDR3 length equals 13 residues. The CDR3 bases are TGTGCCAGCAGTGGGCCTGGCTGGGCCGAGCAGTACTTC. This codes for CASSGPGWAEQYF. Full variable domain (outside the CDR3, taken from reference TRBV2 and TRBJ2-7): EPEVTQTPSHQVTQMGQEVILRCVPISNHLYFYWYRQILGQKVEFLVSFYNNEISEKSEIFDDQFSVERPDGSNFTLKIRSTKLEDSAMYFCASSGPGWAEQYFGPGTRLTVT.

The V and J genes are TRBV6-5 and TRBJ2-7; 7 nucleotides match TRBD2. The CDR3 runs to 14 residues. Germline loops: CDR1 MNHEY, CDR2 SVGAGI. V shed 2 bases, J shed 4 bases, and the junction held 5 bases outside the gene matches. The CDR3 region is CASSYGREGYEQYF. Written as DNA, the CDR3 is TGTGCCAGCAGTTACGGGAGGGAAGGGTACGAGCAGTACTTC.

This clone has more than one count but fewer than ten. V is TRBV6-4 and J is TRBJ2-2; a possible D gene is TRBD1 (6 bases). This CDR3 region has 13 residues. Trimming took off 6 bases at V and 4 bases at J, with 9 bases between the two ends. In germline, CDR1 is MRHNA, CDR2 SNTAGT. The CDR3 coding sequence is TGTGCCAGCAGAGGACAGTCCACCGGGGAGCTGTTTTTT. This gives the protein CASRGQSTGELFF.

As DNA, the CDR3 is TGTGCCAGCAGTCACCTCAGAGGGGGATTCCACGAGCAGTACTTC. It codes for CASSHLRGGFHEQYF. The J gene is TRBJ2-7, the V gene TRBV27, with D maybe TRBD1 (6 bases). The CDR3 length is 15 residues. Germline V lookup: CDR1 MNHEY, CDR2 SMNVEV (reference sequence). V lost 5 bases to trimming and J lost 5 bases, with 19 bases between them.

This chain uses TRBV28 with TRBJ1-2; D possibly corresponds to TRBD1 (5 bases). The CDR3 has 14 residues. Germline lookup yields CDR1 MDHEN and CDR2 SYDVKM. With 6 bases removed from V and 7 bases from J, the gap between germline ends came to 18 bases. DNA for the CDR3: TGTGCCAGCAGCAAGACGACAGCCGCTCCTGGCTACACCTTC. Translation: CASSKTTAAPGYTF.

The V and J genes are TRBV2 and TRBJ1-4; 7 nucleotides align to TRBD1. The CDR3 sequence is 14 residues long. The trim removed 6 bases at V and 5 bases at J, leaving 6 bases unmatched. The V gene's germline CDR1 is SNHLY and CDR2 FYNNEI. CDR3 bases: TGTGCCAGCAGCTTTAACAGGGGAAATGAAAAACTGTTTTTT. As protein: CASSFNRGNEKLFF.